The 20 T cell receptor beta chains listed next were all sequenced from one sample in a study of T cell repertoires in ileal Crohn's disease. TCRdb's table, derived via immunoSEQ multiplex PCR, lists solely in-frame clones and lacks some. The sample records about 17,000 clones, roughly 85% being singletons. Input material: ileal tissue. These receptors were taken from an adult with Crohn's disease.

The chain has TRBV5-1 and TRBJ2-7; D is undetermined. The V and J ends lost 4 bases and 4 bases respectively, with 15 bases between them. The CDR3 is made up of 14 amino acids. CDR1 is SGHRS and CDR2 is YFSETQ in the germline V gene. In nucleotides, the CDR3 is TGCGCCAGCAGCCTCAAGCTCCCGAGTTACGAGCAGTACTTC. It translates to CASSLKLPSYEQYF.

The chain employs TRBV2 and TRBJ1-2; tentatively, D is TRBD1 (6 bases). The germline V gene has CDR1 SNHLY and CDR2 FYNNEI. CDR3 size: 13 residues. The V end lost 9 bases, the J end lost 2 bases, and 13 bases lay between the germline ends. As DNA, the CDR3 is TGTGCCAGAAAAGCAAGGGGGAACTATGGCTACACCTTC. Translation: CARKARGNYGYTF.

This rearrangement joins TRBV4-2 to TRBJ1-2; TRBD1 matches at 7 bases. The ends lost 0 bases at V and 8 bases at J; junction bases unmatched: 9. This CDR3 is built from 15 residues. Germline V gives CDR1 LGHNA, CDR2 YNFKEQ. Here the CDR3 DNA reads TGTGCCAGCAGCCAAGACTACAGGGGCTCTTGGGGCTACACCTTC. Protein: CASSQDYRGSWGYTF.

The chain has TRBV5-1 and TRBJ1-2; 7 bases are a match to TRBD1. The J segment lost 4 bases and the V segment lost 4 bases, leaving 10 bases of the junction unmatched. The CDR3 length is 15 residues. In germline, CDR1 is SGHRS, CDR2 YFSETQ. The CDR3 sequence: CASSLSQGETYGYTF. The CDR3 bases are TGCGCCAGCAGCCTATCCCAGGGGGAGACCTATGGCTACACCTTC.

In its sample, this clone was seen once. The chain combines TRBV19 with TRBJ1-6; D not resolved. Trimming removed 5 bases at V and 7 bases at J, with 12 bases between. CDR1 and CDR2 (germline): LNHDA, SQIVND (reference sequence). The CDR3 is 14 residues long. CDR3 in DNA: TGTGCCAGTAGTGGGCCAGGCTTCAATTCACCCCTCCACTTT. This codes for CASSGPGFNSPLHF.

The chain carries TRBV7-6 and TRBJ2-5; D gene ambiguous. Trimming left V 6 bases short and J 1 base short, with 3 bases between. Per the germline V gene, CDR1 is SGHVS and CDR2 is FNYEAQ. The CDR3 runs to 11 residues. This CDR3 is CASSRQETQYF. CDR3 DNA: TGTGCCAGCAGTCGCCAAGAGACCCAGTACTTC.

This chain joins TRBV5-5 and TRBJ1-6; 10 nucleotides agree with TRBD1. V trimming: 3 bases; J trimming: 9 bases; junction bases outside the gene matches: 15. Germline CDR1 reads SGHKS; CDR2 reads YYEKEE (reference sequence). This CDR3 comprises 18 residues. The CDR3 here is CASSSTPPGGQGSSPLHF. In DNA, the CDR3 is TGTGCCAGCAGCTCAACTCCCCCCGGGGGACAGGGGAGTTCACCCCTCCACTTT.

This chain joins TRBV12-5 and TRBJ2-2, with D maybe TRBD2 (7 bases). This CDR3 is built from 17 residues. The V gene's germline CDR1 is LGHNT and CDR2 FRNRAP. Trimming shortened V by 5 bases and J by 5 bases, and 21 bases separated the two germline ends. CDR3 DNA: TGTGCTAGTGGTCTCCGTCCCCGGGGAGGGGGGACCGGGGAGCTGTTTTTT. Its protein product is CASGLRPRGGGTGELFF. The complete variable domain, with remaining parts taken from reference TRBV12-5 and TRBJ2-2, reads DARVTQTPRHKVTEMGQEVTMRCQPILGHNTVFWYRQTMMQGLELLAYFRNRAPLDDSGMPKDRFSAEMPDATLATLKIQPSEPRDSAVYFCASGLRPRGGGTGELFFGEGSRLTVL.

The chain is built from TRBV2 and TRBJ1-2; TRBD1 aligns across 8 bases. The germline gives CDR1 SNHLY, CDR2 FYNNEI. This CDR3 spans 16 amino acids. J lost 1 base, V lost 3 bases, and 7 bases had no gene match. CDR3 coding DNA: TGTGCCAGCAGTGATTGGCAGGGGGCGTTTAACTATGGCTACACCTTC. Amino acids: CASSDWQGAFNYGYTF.

This clone was counted between two and nine times. This chain joins TRBV6-1 and TRBJ2-2; 7 nucleotides line up with TRBD1. The germline V gene has CDR1 MNHNS and CDR2 SASEGT. This CDR3 spans 15 amino acids. V lost 7 bases to trimming and J lost 4 bases; unmatched junction nucleotides: 9. CDR3 in DNA: TGTGCCAGCACAGTGATTAGGGACAGCACCGGGGAGCTGTTTTTT. Translating it yields CASTVIRDSTGELFF.

The chain has TRBV28 and TRBJ2-3, with TRBD2 as a possible D gene (6 bases). V gave up 3 bases and J gave up 2 bases, with 12 bases separating them. The germline CDR1 and CDR2 sequences are MDHEN and SYDVKM. The CDR3 is made up of 15 amino acids. CDR3 in DNA: TGTGCCAGCAGTTTCGTAGCGGCGATCACAGATACGCAGTATTTT. It codes for CASSFVAAITDTQYF.

This chain links TRBV9 with TRBJ2-6; 8 bases fit TRBD1. From germline, CDR1 is SGDLS and CDR2 YYNGEE. The CDR3 runs 18 residues. The V and J ends lost 4 bases and 0 bases, in that order; junction bases with no gene match: 9. The CDR3 coding sequence is TGTGCCAGCAGCCCTCGGACAGGGTTTAGCTCTGGGGCCAACGTCCTGACTTTC. Encoded protein: CASSPRTGFSSGANVLTF.

A few counts support this clone. The chain recombines TRBV7-2 with TRBJ2-5, with D tentatively TRBD2 (5 bases). The germline V gene has CDR1 SGHTA and CDR2 FQGNSA. The CDR3 consists of 14 residues. The V end lost 2 bases, the J end lost 4 bases, and 11 bases lay between the germline ends. The CDR3 DNA reads as TGTGCCAGCAGCTTATTGTATGGAGGAGAGACCCAGTACTTC. Translating gives CASSLLYGGETQYF.

The chain couples TRBV19 to TRBJ2-5, with 8 bases aligning to TRBD2. With V trimmed by 3 bases and J by 7 bases, 16 bases remained unmatched. In germline, CDR1 is LNHDA, CDR2 SQIVND (reference sequence). The CDR3 contains 17 residues. In nucleotides, the CDR3 is TGTGCCAGTAGTATGGGGAGGGGAGTAGCGGGGATGGGGACCCAGTACTTC. It translates to CASSMGRGVAGMGTQYF.

The rearrangement links TRBV18 to TRBJ2-4; TRBD1 matches 9 bases. The germline V gene encodes CDR1 KGHSH and CDR2 LQKENI. The CDR3 sequence is 13 residues long. Trimming took 3 bases from V and 8 from J; bases not matched to a gene: 2. CDR3 bases: TGTGCCAGCTCACCCCGGGACAGGGACATTCAGTACTTC. Its translation: CASSPRDRDIQYF.

This clone was found once. This chain connects TRBV11-1 to TRBJ1-2, with TRBD1 identical over 12 bases. The V segment lost 3 bases and the J segment 3 bases; nucleotides outside the gene matches: 5. There are 16 residues in the CDR3. The V gene's germline CDR1 is SGHAT and CDR2 FQDESV (reference sequence). DNA for the CDR3: TGTGCCAGCAGCTTGGGGGACAGGGGGCCATACTATGGCTACACCTTC. This translates into CASSLGDRGPYYGYTF.

The chain uses TRBV5-1 and TRBJ1-2, with TRBD1 as a possible D gene (5 bases). V gave up 7 bases and J gave up 5 bases, with 18 bases separating them. CDR1 is SGHRS, CDR2 YFSETQ, per germline. This CDR3 is built from 14 residues. The CDR3: CASRGPAGGYGYTF. The CDR3 nucleotides are TGCGCCAGCCGCGGACCCGCGGGGGGTTATGGCTACACCTTC.

This rearrangement joins TRBV18 to TRBJ1-1; D not certain. Between the trimmed V and J ends, which lost 1 base and 0 bases, there was a span of 9 bases. The CDR3 extends over 15 amino acids. The germline gives CDR1 KGHSH, CDR2 LQKENI. The CDR3 DNA reads TGTGCCAGCTCACCACGGGAGGGATTGAACACTGAAGCTTTCTTT. Encoded protein: CASSPREGLNTEAFF. The variable domain in full, completed from reference TRBV18 and TRBJ1-1, reads NAGVMQNPRHLVRRRGQEARLRCSPMKGHSHVYWYRQLPEEGLKFMVYLQKENIIDESGMPKERFSAEFPKEGPSILRIQQVVRGDSAAYFCASSPREGLNTEAFFGQGTRLTVV.

The chain couples TRBV5-1 to TRBJ1-5; weak D call: TRBD1 (6 bases). The CDR3 has 14 amino acids. The germline gives CDR1 SGHRS, CDR2 YFSETQ. Trimming cost V 3 bases and J 7 bases, with 14 bases left between them. This chain's CDR3 is CASSSGGAGQPQHF. The CDR3 bases are TGCGCCAGCAGCTCCGGGGGGGCGGGGCAGCCCCAGCATTTT.

This sequence joins TRBV19 and TRBJ2-7; the D gene is possibly TRBD1 (5 bases). The V end lost 5 bases, the J end lost 0 bases, and 11 bases lay between the germline ends. Germline CDR1 is LNHDA and CDR2 is SQIVND (reference sequence). The CDR3 spans 14 residues. The CDR3 nucleotides read TGTGCCAGTAGTTTGACAGTTAGCTCCTACGAGCAGTACTTC. It encodes CASSLTVSSYEQYF.